Below, one TCR beta chain is given with its context. This clone was seen a single time. Its binding antigen is unknown. No base quality information exists; no much larger clone differs at one position. Collaborating institutions collected whole blood in K2EDTA tubes following their own protocols. For TCRbeta analysis, collaborator samples were shipped as frozen whole blood, as isolated PBMCs, or as DNA extracted from either sample type. The data were taken from a study of blood T cell repertoires in COVID-19 (TCRdb year 2020). Regarding the complete study: Samples covering the acute and convalescent phases of COVID-19 were provided by collaborators in the United States, Italy and Spain. A freely available public database, intended as a resource for researchers studying the immune response to SARS-CoV-2, is where the repertoires were released. Where available, HLA class I and class II types were obtained from metadata supplied by the sample provider rather than from assay-based typing. The material from the prospective study consisted of cDNA or gDNA derived from T cells, B-cell-depleted T cells, or PBMCs. Samples came from the ongoing ImmuneRACE study (first 160 participants) plus 1,254 subjects from 6 global collaborators. Sample metadata almost always included a de-identified subject ID, COVID-19 status, age in years and sex. Subjects who had been exposed to COVID-19, were actively infected with it, or had recovered from it provided the deeply sampled blood TCRbeta repertoires that made up the dataset. Results and caveats for the whole study, not just this receptor: Clinical and demographic metadata were provided uncurated, with the amount varying by source and participant.

The immunoSEQ Assay, a bias-controlled multiplex PCR, was used to amplify TCRbeta CDR3 regions from genomic DNA. In the authors' own workflow: Nucleated cell counts per sample were estimated from amplification of reference gene primers within the assay. To quantify the absolute abundance of each unique TCRbeta CDR3 rearrangement, sequence reads were collapsed and filtered. Productive Simpson clonality was computed per sample as the square root of Simpson's diversity index over productive rearrangements. In TCRdb, the immuneACCESS table is reduced to in-frame sequences with V and J assigned. These tables do not hold every clone; where another copy was compared, an unresolved V gene accounts for under half, and the others remain unexplained. V, J and clone size reflect that table, while D and trimming were determined from the DNA. This sample lists some 120,000 clones; 75% to 85% were detected once. The top ten constitute 3.5% to 4.5% of the sample.

The sample consisted of peripheral blood. The sequence was obtained from a woman in her forties or fifties with acute or convalescent COVID-19.

CDR3 protein: CASSLGVAGRLETQYF. In nucleotides, the sequence is TGTGCCAGCAGCTTAGGGGTAGCGGGGCGCTTGGAGACCCAGTACTTC. The chain links TRBV7-9 with TRBJ2-5, and 8 junction bases match TRBD2. Spanning cysteine to phenylalanine, the CDR3 consists of 16 amino acids. The CDR3 DNA has 48 bases and is translated from base 1. V ends up 1 base short and J 5 bases short, with an unmatched junction base count of 9. From a lookup of the germline V gene (reference sequence), CDR1 and CDR2 are SEHNR and FQNEAQ.